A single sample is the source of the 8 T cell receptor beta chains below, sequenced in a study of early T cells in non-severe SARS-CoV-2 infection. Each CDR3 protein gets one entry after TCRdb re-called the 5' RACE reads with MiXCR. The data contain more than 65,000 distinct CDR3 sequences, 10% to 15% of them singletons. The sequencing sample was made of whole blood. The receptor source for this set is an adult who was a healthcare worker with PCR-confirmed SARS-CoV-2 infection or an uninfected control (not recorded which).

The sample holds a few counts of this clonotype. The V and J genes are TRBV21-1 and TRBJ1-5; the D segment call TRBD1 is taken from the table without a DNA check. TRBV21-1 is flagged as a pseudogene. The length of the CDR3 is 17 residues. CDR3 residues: CASSSPGWQYSNQPQHF. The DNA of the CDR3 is TGTGCCAGCAGCTCCCCTGGTTGGCAGTATAGCAATCAGCCCCAGCATTTT.

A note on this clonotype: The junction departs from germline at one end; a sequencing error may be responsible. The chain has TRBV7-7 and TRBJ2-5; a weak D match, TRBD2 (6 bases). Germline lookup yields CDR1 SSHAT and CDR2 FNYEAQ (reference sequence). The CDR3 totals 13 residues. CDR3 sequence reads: CASSPGTSETQYF. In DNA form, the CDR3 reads TGTGCTAGCAGCCCTGGGACTTCGGAGACCCAGTACTTC.

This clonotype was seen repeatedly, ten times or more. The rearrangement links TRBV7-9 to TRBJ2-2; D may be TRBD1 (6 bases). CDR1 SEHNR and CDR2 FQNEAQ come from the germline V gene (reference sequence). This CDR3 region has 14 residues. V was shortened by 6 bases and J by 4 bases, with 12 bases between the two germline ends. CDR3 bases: TGTGCCAGCAGACCAGGGGCTGGCACCGGGGAGCTGTTTTTT. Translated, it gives CASRPGAGTGELFF.

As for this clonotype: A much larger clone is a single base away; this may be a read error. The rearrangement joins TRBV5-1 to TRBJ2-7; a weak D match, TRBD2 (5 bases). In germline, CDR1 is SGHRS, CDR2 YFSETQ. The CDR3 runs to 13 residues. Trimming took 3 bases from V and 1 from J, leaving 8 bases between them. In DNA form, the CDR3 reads TGCGCCAGCAGCTACTCGGGGTCCTACGAGCAGTACTTC. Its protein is CASSYSGSYEQYF.

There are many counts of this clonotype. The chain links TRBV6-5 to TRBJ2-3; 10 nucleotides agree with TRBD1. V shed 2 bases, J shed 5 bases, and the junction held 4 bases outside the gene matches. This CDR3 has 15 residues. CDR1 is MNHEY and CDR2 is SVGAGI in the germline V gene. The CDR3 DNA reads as TGTGCCAGCAGTTACGACGGGACAGGGGTAGATACGCAGTATTTT. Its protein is CASSYDGTGVDTQYF.

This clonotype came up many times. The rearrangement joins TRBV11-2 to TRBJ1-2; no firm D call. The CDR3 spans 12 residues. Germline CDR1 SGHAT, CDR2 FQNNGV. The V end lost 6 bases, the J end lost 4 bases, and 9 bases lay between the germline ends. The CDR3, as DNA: TGTGCCAGCAGTCAACCTGCCTATGGCTACACCTTC. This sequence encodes CASSQPAYGYTF.

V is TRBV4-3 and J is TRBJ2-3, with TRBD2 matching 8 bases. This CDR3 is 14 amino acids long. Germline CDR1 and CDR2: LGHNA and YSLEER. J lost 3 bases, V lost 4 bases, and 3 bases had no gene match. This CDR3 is CASSLGLGTDTQYF. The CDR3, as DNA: TGCGCCAGCAGCCTGGGACTAGGGACAGATACGCAGTATTTT.

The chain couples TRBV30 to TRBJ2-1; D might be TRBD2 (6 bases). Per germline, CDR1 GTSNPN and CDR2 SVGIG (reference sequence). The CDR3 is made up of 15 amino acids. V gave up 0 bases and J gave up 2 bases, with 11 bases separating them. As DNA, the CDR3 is TGTGCCTGGAGTGTGGGACGGGGGACCTACAATGAGCAGTTCTTC. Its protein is CAWSVGRGTYNEQFF.